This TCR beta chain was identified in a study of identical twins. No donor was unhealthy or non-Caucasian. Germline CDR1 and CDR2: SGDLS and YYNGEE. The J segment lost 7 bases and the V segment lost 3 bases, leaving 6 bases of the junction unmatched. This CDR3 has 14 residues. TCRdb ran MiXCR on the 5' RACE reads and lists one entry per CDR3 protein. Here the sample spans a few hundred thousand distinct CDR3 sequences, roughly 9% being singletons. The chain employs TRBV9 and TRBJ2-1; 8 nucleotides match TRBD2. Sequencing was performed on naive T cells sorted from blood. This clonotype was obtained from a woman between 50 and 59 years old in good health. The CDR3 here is CASSEGASGNEQFF. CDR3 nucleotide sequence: TGTGCCAGCAGCGAGGGCGCTAGCGGGAATGAGCAGTTCTTC.